Listed below are T cell receptor beta chains from one sample, sequenced in a study of neurological immune-mediated disorders. TCRdb passed the 5' RACE reads through MiXCR, listing each CDR3 protein once. The sample yields roughly 60,000 distinct CDR3 sequences, around 3.8% seen once. Input material: PBMCs. These receptors were collected from a woman aged 45-60 years with multiple sclerosis. CDR3s include the opening cysteine and the closing phenylalanine or tryptophan. The D gene is left open where the match is weak. Expanded clones get a size class; other rows say once, few or many, or leave the size out.

cdr3_nt cdr3_aa d_call j_call clone_size v_call
TGTGCCAGCAGCCATTTAGGAAGTACAGATACGCAGTATTTT CASSHLGSTDTQYF NA TRBJ2-3 NA TRBV3-1
TGCAGCGTTGGTAATAGCTCCTACGAGCAGTACTTC CSVGNSSYEQYF NA TRBJ2-7 many TRBV29-1
TGCAGTGCTAGTGGGCTAGCGGGGGCAATGCGTCCCAAGCAGTTCTTC CSASGLAGAMRPKQFF TRBD2 TRBJ2-1 few TRBV20-1
TGTGCCAGCAGTTTTGAGGCTAAGGGTACCTACGAGCAGTACTTC CASSFEAKGTYEQYF NA TRBJ2-7 many TRBV27
TGTGCCAGCAGCATAAGCGGGAGAAACTACGAGCAGTACTTC CASSISGRNYEQYF TRBD2 TRBJ2-7 few TRBV7-2
TGTGCCAGCAGGCCCCGGGCGGAACTTAACACCGGGGAGCTGTTTTTT CASRPRAELNTGELFF NA TRBJ2-2 many TRBV6-2/TRBV6-3
TGTGCCAGCAGCCTACAGGGGTATGAGCAGTTCTTC CASSLQGYEQFF TRBD1 TRBJ2-1 many TRBV7-2
TGTGCCACCAGTGATTCAGGCGGGGTGGCTGAAGCTTTCTTT CATSDSGGVAEAFF NA TRBJ1-1 many TRBV24-1
TGCGCCAGCAGCCCCACAGGGACTGGAGATACGCAGTATTTT CASSPTGTGDTQYF NA TRBJ2-3 many TRBV5-1
TGCAGCGTTGTACGGCTCACCGGGGAGCTGTTTTTT CSVVRLTGELFF NA TRBJ2-2 NA TRBV29-1
TGTGCCAGCAGCCCAAAGGGGAATGGCTACACCTTC CASSPKGNGYTF NA TRBJ1-2 many TRBV3-1
TGTGCCAGCAGCGTAGGGGGGACGACTACCTACGAGCAGTACTTC CASSVGGTTTYEQYF NA TRBJ2-7 few TRBV11-1
TGTGCCAGCAAAGAAGGGGGCGCCGGCACAGATACGCAGTATTTT CASKEGGAGTDTQYF TRBD1 TRBJ2-3 many TRBV27
TGTGCCACCAGTGAAAGCTCCTATAATTCACCCCTCCACTTT CATSESSYNSPLHF NA TRBJ1-6 many TRBV24-1
TGCAGCGTTCCCCCCAACGACAGGGGGTACGATGAGCAGTTCTTC CSVPPNDRGYDEQFF TRBD1 TRBJ2-1 many TRBV29-1
TGTGCCAGCAGCCTCTTAGGTGCGAGAAACACCATATATTTT CASSLLGARNTIYF NA TRBJ1-3 many TRBV12-3/TRBV12-4
TGTGCCATCAGTGCAGGGGGCTTGTCCTATAATTCACCCCTCAACTTT CAISAGGLSYNSPLNF TRBD1 TRBJ1-6 many TRBV10-3
TGTGCCAGCAGCAAAAGTCGAGCAGGGGAACGCGAGCAGTACTTC CASSKSRAGEREQYF NA TRBJ2-7 many TRBV21-1
TGCAGTGCTCTTGGACTGCGCAATCAGCCCCAGAATTTT CSALGLRNQPQNF NA TRBJ1-5 few TRBV20-1
TGTGCCAGCAGAGCCAGGGAAGAACAGCCCCAGCATTTT CASRAREEQPQHF NA TRBJ1-5 many TRBV6-6
TGTGCCAGCAGCGGACTAGCGGGGCCCTACGAGCAGTACTTC CASSGLAGPYEQYF TRBD2 TRBJ2-7 many TRBV7-2
TGTGCCAGCAGCGGGGGACTAGCGGGCACAGATACGCAGTATTTT CASSGGLAGTDTQYF TRBD2 TRBJ2-3 many TRBV7-2
TGTGCCAGCTCCAAGGAAACCTATGGCTACACCTTC CASSKETYGYTF NA TRBJ1-2 few TRBV18
TGTGCCAGCAGCCCCCGAGCTGGAAACACCATATATTTT CASSPRAGNTIYF NA TRBJ1-3 many TRBV9
TGTGCCAGCAGCCTCAACGTGGACGGGGAGCTGTTTTTT CASSLNVDGELFF NA TRBJ2-2 many TRBV7-3
TGTGCCAGCAGTGAAGGGGGGCTGGTTCAGCCCCAGAATTTT CASSEGGLVQPQNF NA TRBJ1-5 NA TRBV25-1
TGTGCCAGCAGCGTAGCCCCTAGCGGAAAAGAGACCCAGTACTTC CASSVAPSGKETQYF TRBD2 TRBJ2-5 many TRBV9